The 4 T cell receptor beta chains in this list originate from one sample, sequenced in a study of blood T cell repertoires in COVID-19. Profiling relied on immunoSEQ multiplex PCR, and the TCRdb table lists in-frame clones only, not all of them. The profile shows more than 80,000 clones, over 55% of them singletons. The sample consisted of peripheral blood. These receptor sequences come from a human donor with acute or convalescent COVID-19. The donor label of this sample is uncertain.

This sequence joins TRBV24-1 and TRBJ1-5; TRBD1 might be the D (5 bases). The CDR3 runs to 13 residues. The germline V gene has CDR1 KGHDR and CDR2 SFDVKD. The V gene lost 3 bases and the J gene lost 9 bases, with 11 bases spanning the gap. CDR3 sequence reads: CATSDTHTGPQHF. The CDR3 coding sequence is TGTGCCACCAGTGATACCCATACAGGGCCCCAGCATTTT.

This chain joins TRBV2 and TRBJ1-5, with D uncertain. Germline assignment: CDR1 SNHLY and CDR2 FYNNEI. The CDR3 contains 17 residues. Deletions cut 2 bases from V and 0 bases from J, with 14 bases between. CDR3 sequence: CASSESSGSYSNQPQHF. The CDR3, as DNA: TGTGCCAGCAGTGAAAGTTCGGGTTCCTATAGCAATCAGCCCCAGCATTTT.

This clone was seen at least ten times. V gene TRBV2 combines with J gene TRBJ2-1; possible D gene TRBD2, 5 bases. Germline-derived CDR1 and CDR2 are SNHLY and FYNNEI. The CDR3 is made up of 13 amino acids. With 4 bases removed from V and 3 bases from J, the gap between germline ends came to 7 bases. CDR3 in DNA: TGTGCCAGCAGTGCCCGGGGCTACAATGAGCAGTTCTTC. This encodes CASSARGYNEQFF.

CDR3: CATSDWGGPTGELFF. CDR3 DNA sequence: TGTGCCACCAGTGATTGGGGGGGGCCTACCGGGGAGCTGTTTTTT. The chain uses TRBV24-1 and TRBJ2-2; possible D gene TRBD2, 7 bases. V was pared by 2 bases and J by 5 bases, with 11 bases between. The CDR3 loop spans 15 amino acids. Per the germline V gene, CDR1 is KGHDR and CDR2 is SFDVKD.